Given below is one TCR beta chain in context. Its antigen is unknown. It has no much larger one-base neighbor in the sample; base qualities were not kept. Patients with autoimmune disease history or receiving systemic immunosuppression were excluded from the trial. Peripheral blood for TCR sequencing was collected from all dose cohorts at baseline, on cycle 4 day 1, and on cycle 7 day 1. The samples were drawn from a first-in-human, open-label, multicenter phase I dose-escalation trial of ivuxolimab. Adults with locally advanced or metastatic head and neck squamous cell, hepatocellular, melanoma or renal cell carcinoma were enrolled in the trial. Before TCR sequencing, CD4+ and CD8+ T cells were separately sorted from peripheral blood. This entry comes from a study of OX40 agonist ivuxolimab in advanced cancers. Study-wide context: The costimulatory receptor OX40 (CD134) was targeted by ivuxolimab, a fully human IgG2 agonistic monoclonal antibody. Intravenous ivuxolimab was administered to patients every 2 weeks at six dose levels: 0.01, 0.1, 0.3, 1.5, 3 and 10 mg/kg. Among the approximately 50 dose-escalation patients, some 20 had hepatocellular carcinoma, approximately 15 melanoma, 9 renal cell carcinoma and 9 head and neck cancer. A male proportion of 75% to 85% and a mean age of approximately 62 years, ranging from roughly 23 to 90, were recorded for the dose-escalation cohort. Prior anti-PD-1, anti-PD-L1 or anti-CTLA-4 therapy was permitted, and checkpoint inhibitors had been received by more than 35% of dose-escalation patients. Partial responses were achieved by three dose-escalation patients, of whom one had hepatocellular carcinoma and two had cutaneous melanoma. The purpose of peripheral TCRbeta sequencing was to test whether ivuxolimab changed TCR sequence diversity and led to clonal T-cell expansion. The paper covers the monotherapy dose-escalation part of the phase I ivuxolimab trial, which included N of about 50 patients.

Genomic DNA was isolated from the sorted cells so that the TCRbeta CDR3 region could be sequenced. The immunoSEQ Assay was used to sequence the TCRbeta CDR3 regions. Entries here come from immuneACCESS through TCRdb and include only in-frame sequences with V and J called. Some clones fail to appear in such tables; in the studies checked, an unresolved V gene covers under half of the shortfall, and the cause of the remainder is unknown. Present in this sample are 70,000 to 80,000 clones, approximately 94% of which were seen just once. Clones ranked in the top ten supply around a sixth of the sample. At the junction V is shortened by 5 bases and J by 4 bases; bases outside the gene matches: 8. CDR1 and CDR2, per the germline V gene (reference sequence), are MNHEY and SMNVEV. The CDR3 covers 16 residues, taking in both the cysteine and the phenylalanine. Only CDR3 DNA is held: 48 bases, read in frame from base 1.

Broad study findings and their caveats: In the 0.1-3.0 mg/kg groups, partial responders were among the patients with the lowest normalized peripheral clonal expansion, particularly in CD8+ T cells. On average, CD8+ T cells showed more expanded clones than CD4+ T cells after ivuxolimab. At doses of 0.1 to 3.0 mg/kg, clonal expansion of both CD4+ and CD8+ blood T cells was observed from baseline to week 6. Low levels of normalized T-cell clonal expansion were also seen in some patients who did not respond. The antigen specificity of the clonally expanded peripheral T cells was not determined.

The sequenced sample was CD4+ or CD8+ T cells sorted from blood, obtained in a trial of the OX40 agonist ivuxolimab. This receptor chain uses TRBV27 and TRBJ2-2; 9 bases in between match TRBD1. The receptor comes from an adult with an advanced solid tumor such as melanoma, head and neck, liver or kidney cancer. The encoded CDR3 is CASSPWTGDPTGELFF. The DNA sequence follows: TGTGCCAGCAGTCCCTGGACAGGGGATCCCACCGGGGAGCTGTTTTTT.